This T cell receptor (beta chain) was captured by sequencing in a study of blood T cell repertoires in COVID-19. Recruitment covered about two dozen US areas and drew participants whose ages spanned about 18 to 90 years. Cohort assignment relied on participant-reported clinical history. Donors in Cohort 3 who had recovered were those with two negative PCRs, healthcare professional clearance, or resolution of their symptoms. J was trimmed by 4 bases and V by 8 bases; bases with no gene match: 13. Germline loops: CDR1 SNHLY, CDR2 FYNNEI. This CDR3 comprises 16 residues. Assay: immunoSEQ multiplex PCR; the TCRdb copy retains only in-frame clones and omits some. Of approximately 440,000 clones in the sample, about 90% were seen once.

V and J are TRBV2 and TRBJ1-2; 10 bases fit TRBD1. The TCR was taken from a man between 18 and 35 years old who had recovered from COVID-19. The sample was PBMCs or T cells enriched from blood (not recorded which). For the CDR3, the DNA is TGTGCCAGCCGCGACTTTGCGGGACAGGGGATCTATGGCTACACCTTC. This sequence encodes CASRDFAGQGIYGYTF.